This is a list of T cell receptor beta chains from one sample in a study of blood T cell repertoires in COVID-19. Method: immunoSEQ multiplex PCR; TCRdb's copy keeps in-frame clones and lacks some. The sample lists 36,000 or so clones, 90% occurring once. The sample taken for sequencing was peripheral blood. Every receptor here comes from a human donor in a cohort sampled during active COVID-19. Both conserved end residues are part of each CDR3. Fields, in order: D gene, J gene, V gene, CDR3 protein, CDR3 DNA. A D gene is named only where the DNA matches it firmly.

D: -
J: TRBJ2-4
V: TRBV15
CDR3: CATSRDLGGSRHIQYF
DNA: TGTGCCACCAGCAGAGATCTCGGAGGGAGTAGGCACATTCAGTACTTC

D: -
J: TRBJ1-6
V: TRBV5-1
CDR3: CASSSEGNNSPLHF
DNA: TGCGCCAGCAGCTCGGAGGGAAATAATTCACCCCTCCACTTT

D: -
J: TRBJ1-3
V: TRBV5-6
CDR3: CASSLGASVDF
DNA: TGTGCCAGCAGCTTAGGGGCTTCAGTGGATTTT

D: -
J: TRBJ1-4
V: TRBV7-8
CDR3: CASSTLRGAEKLFF
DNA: TGTGCCAGCAGCACGCTCCGAGGAGCTGAAAAACTGTTTTTT

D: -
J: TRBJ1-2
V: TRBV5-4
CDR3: CASSLDRVAYGYTF
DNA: TGTGCCAGCAGCTTGGACAGGGTTGCCTATGGCTACACCTTC

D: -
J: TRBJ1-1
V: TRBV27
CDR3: CASTHTGAIEAFF
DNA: TGTGCCAGCACCCACACGGGAGCCATAGAAGCTTTCTTT

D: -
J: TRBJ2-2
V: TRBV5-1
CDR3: CASSSEVRVELFF
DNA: TGCGCCAGCAGCTCCGAGGTCAGGGTGGAGCTGTTTTTT

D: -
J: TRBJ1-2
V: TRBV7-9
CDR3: CASSLSGGIGGYTF
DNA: TGTGCCAGCAGCTTAAGCGGGGGGATCGGTGGCTACACCTTC

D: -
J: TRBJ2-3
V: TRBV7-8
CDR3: CASSLARADTDTQYF
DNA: TGTGCCAGCAGCTTAGCGCGGGCAGACACAGATACGCAGTATTTT

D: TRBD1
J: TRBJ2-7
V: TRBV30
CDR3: CAWSPGQGAREQYF
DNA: TGTGCCTGGAGTCCGGGACAGGGGGCTCGCGAGCAGTACTTC

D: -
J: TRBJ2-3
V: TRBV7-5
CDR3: CARSLIVADSTDTQYF
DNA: TGTGCCAGAAGCCTTATCGTAGCGGATAGCACAGATACGCAGTATTTT

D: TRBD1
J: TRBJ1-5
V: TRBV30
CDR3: CAWSGGQGGNQPQHF
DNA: TGTGCCTGGAGTGGGGGACAGGGAGGCAATCAGCCCCAGCATTTT